What follows describes a single TCR beta chain. Its antigen target is currently unknown. No base quality information exists; no much larger clone differs at one position. This specimen belongs to a study of chemoradiotherapy in HPV16-positive cancers (dated by TCRdb to 2022 to 2024). Study-level background: Functional T-cell assays on cells from a couple of HPV16-positive patients defined candidate HPV-specific T-cell clones and common TCR motifs. The study asked whether T-cell immunity to the HPV oncoproteins E6 and E7 changes during chemoradiotherapy and whether this immunity affects survival. The candidate HPV-specific TCRs and motifs were then tracked in TCR repertoires from 80 to 95 patients with HPV-related cancers. The paper's findings and limits, for the study overall: The survival association was reported for HPV16-positive patients, and the functional definition of HPV-specific T cells was derived from only a couple of HPV16-positive patients. Improved recurrence-free survival in HPV16-positive patients was associated with expansion of HPV-responsive T cells during chemoradiotherapy. Expansion of candidate HPV-specific clones and E7-related TCR motifs was observed in the tumor microenvironment during treatment, whereas no such expansion was observed for non-HPV-specific T cells.

Repertoires were sampled repeatedly over the course of chemoradiotherapy so that clonal expansion in the tumor microenvironment could be followed. Receptors were amplified or captured by the immunoSEQ multiplex PCR assay. TCRdb holds this immuneACCESS table with in-frame rearrangements only. Some clones are missing; in checked studies, unresolved V genes explain under half, and the rest has no known cause. The sample table holds 7,500 to 9,500 clones, of which around 80% were seen once. The leading ten clones occupy around 41% of the sample. Looking up the germline V gene yields CDR1 SGHVS and CDR2 FQNEAQ. The CDR3 goes from the cysteine to the phenylalanine over 14 residues. The DNA shown is the 42-base CDR3, in frame from base 1. The V end loses 1 base and the J end loses 0 bases, and a stretch of 6 bases separates them.

The TCR originated in a human donor with HPV-associated anogenital cancer. Here the sequenced sample was tumor tissue, taken from a patient who underwent chemoradiotherapy. The chain is assembled from TRBV7-8 and TRBJ2-5, with a weak D call of TRBD2 (6 bases match). This receptor carries the CDR3 CASSLGTNQETQYF. DNA sequence: TGTGCCAGCAGCTTAGGGACTAACCAAGAGACCCAGTACTTC.